The following is a T cell receptor (beta chain) sequence with its context. Its antigen is unknown. The data were obtained in a study of cytomegalovirus exposure and HLA in healthy donors. General study points: Overall, approximately 180 TCR beta chains were annotated as cytomegalovirus-associated. Differences between HLA loci emerged in a later analysis of TCR association rates, with DRB1 most and HLA-C fewest.

Germline-derived CDR1 and CDR2 are GTSNPN and SVGIG (reference sequence). The J segment lost 6 bases and the V segment lost 3 bases, leaving 10 bases of the junction unmatched. The CDR3 sequence is 15 residues long. Both 60 Vbeta primers and 13 Jbeta primers went into the PCR. Libraries were prepared by immunoSEQ multiplex PCR; TCRdb keeps only in-frame clonotypes and omits some of them. The profile shows 150,000 to 200,000 clones, roughly 76% of them singletons. Input material: PBMCs. The receptor was derived from a man in his 60s in good health and CMV-seronegative. The V call is TRBV30, the J call TRBJ1-4; 7 bases match TRBD1. The CDR3 sequence is CAWRETGTAYEKLFF. The CDR3 region has the DNA TGTGCCTGGAGAGAAACCGGGACAGCATATGAAAAACTGTTTTTT.